These T cell receptor beta chains were read from a single sample in a study of shared clonotypes between healthy human individuals. Generated by immunoSEQ multiplex PCR, the TCRdb table keeps only in-frame clones and is missing some. The sample shows under 1,900,000 clones, around 98.5% of them seen only once. The sample comprised naive CD4+ T cells sorted from blood. The receptors come from a man younger than 45 in good health. Both conserved end residues are part of each CDR3. Each record gives: CDR3 protein, CDR3 DNA, clone size, J gene, D gene, V gene. D genes are given only for firm matches. The size of a clone is reported for some rows only, either as once, few or many, or as a class for expanded clones.

CDR3: CASRPGQTIYEQYF; DNA: TGCGCCAGCAGACCGGGACAGACAATCTACGAGCAGTACTTC; size: -; J: TRBJ2-7; D: TRBD1; V: TRBV5-1
CDR3: CASSLRPGEKLFF; DNA: TGTGCCAGCAGCTTGCGCCCCGGAGAAAAACTGTTTTTT; size: -; J: TRBJ1-4; D: -; V: TRBV11-1
CDR3: CASSSGAGYEQYF; DNA: TGTGCCAGCAGCTCCGGGGCGGGGTACGAGCAGTACTTC; size: -; J: TRBJ2-7; D: -; V: TRBV7-2
CDR3: CASSLVPGGHEQYF; DNA: TGTGCCAGCAGCTTAGTTCCAGGGGGTCACGAGCAGTACTTC; size: -; J: TRBJ2-7; D: TRBD1; V: TRBV7-9
CDR3: CASSLAGGTNNEQFF; DNA: TGTGCCAGCAGCCTAGCTGGGGGAACTAACAATGAGCAGTTCTTC; size: -; J: TRBJ2-1; D: -; V: TRBV7-2
CDR3: CASSVGADTQYF; DNA: TGTGCCAGCAGTGTTGGGGCAGATACGCAGTATTTT; size: -; J: TRBJ2-3; D: -; V: TRBV25-1
CDR3: CSVEIGSGANVLTF; DNA: TGCAGCGTTGAAATTGGATCTGGGGCCAACGTCCTGACTTTC; size: -; J: TRBJ2-6; D: -; V: TRBV29-1
CDR3: CASSQASGRTISGANVLTF; DNA: TGCGCCAGCAGCCAAGCCTCGGGACGGACCATCTCTGGGGCCAACGTCCTGACTTTC; size: -; J: TRBJ2-6; D: -; V: TRBV4-3
CDR3: CASSYTRNRIGTDTQYF; DNA: TGTGCCAGCTCATACACCAGAAACAGGATTGGCACAGATACGCAGTATTTT; size: -; J: TRBJ2-3; D: -; V: TRBV18
CDR3: CASSPGWADTQYF; DNA: TGTGCCAGCTCACCAGGGTGGGCAGATACGCAGTATTTT; size: -; J: TRBJ2-3; D: -; V: TRBV18
CDR3: CASSRGGLPNEQFF; DNA: TGTGCCAGCAGTCGAGGGGGACTCCCCAATGAGCAGTTCTTC; size: -; J: TRBJ2-1; D: -; V: TRBV6-1
CDR3: CASSLRSLADSYNEQFF; DNA: TGTGCCAGCAGCTTGAGGTCCCTAGCGGACTCCTACAATGAGCAGTTCTTC; size: -; J: TRBJ2-1; D: TRBD2; V: TRBV7-6
CDR3: CASSLVTGGFEKLFF; DNA: TGTGCCAGCAGCTTAGTTACAGGGGGATTCGAAAAACTGTTTTTT; size: -; J: TRBJ1-4; D: TRBD1; V: TRBV7-2
CDR3: CASSPVRQVVYGYTF; DNA: TGTGCCAGCTCACCAGTCAGACAGGTCGTCTATGGCTACACCTTC; size: -; J: TRBJ1-2; D: -; V: TRBV18
CDR3: CASSLSRGGISSYEQYF; DNA: TGTGCCAGCAGTTTATCCAGGGGCGGGATAAGCTCCTACGAGCAGTACTTC; size: -; J: TRBJ2-7; D: -; V: TRBV28
CDR3: CASSPQRTGAVQETQYF; DNA: TGTGCCAGCTCACCACAGAGGACTGGGGCGGTACAAGAGACCCAGTACTTC; size: once; J: TRBJ2-5; D: -; V: TRBV18
CDR3: CASLSGFSGNTIYF; DNA: TGTGCCAGCTTATCAGGGTTCTCTGGAAACACCATATATTTT; size: once; J: TRBJ1-3; D: -; V: TRBV6-1
CDR3: CASSEYLYEQFF; DNA: TGTGCCAGCAGTGAATATTTATACGAGCAGTTCTTC; size: few; J: TRBJ2-1; D: -; V: TRBV25-1
CDR3: CASSKRDRGTFANTGELFF; DNA: TGTGCCAGCAGCAAAAGGGACAGGGGGACATTCGCGAACACCGGGGAGCTGTTTTTT; size: -; J: TRBJ2-2; D: TRBD1; V: TRBV7-3
CDR3: CASSSQGTQIRYEQYF; DNA: TGTGCCAGCAGCTCACAGGGTACCCAAATAAGGTACGAGCAGTACTTC; size: -; J: TRBJ2-7; D: -; V: TRBV13
CDR3: CASSPRLAGETQYF; DNA: TGCGCCAGCAGCCCGCGACTAGCGGGGGAGACCCAGTACTTC; size: -; J: TRBJ2-5; D: TRBD2; V: TRBV5-1
CDR3: CASSPQGAVPDTQYF; DNA: TGTGCCAGCAGCCCCCAGGGGGCTGTGCCAGATACGCAGTATTTT; size: -; J: TRBJ2-3; D: TRBD1; V: TRBV9
CDR3: CSVVETSGYNEQFF; DNA: TGCAGCGTTGTGGAGACTAGCGGCTACAATGAGCAGTTCTTC; size: -; J: TRBJ2-1; D: TRBD2; V: TRBV29-1
CDR3: CASSPGQGNQPQHF; DNA: TGTGCCAGCTCACCAGGACAGGGAAATCAGCCCCAGCATTTT; size: -; J: TRBJ1-5; D: TRBD1; V: TRBV18
CDR3: CASSVLAGANVLTF; DNA: TGCGCCAGCAGTGTTTTAGCTGGGGCCAACGTCCTGACTTTC; size: -; J: TRBJ2-6; D: -; V: TRBV10-2
CDR3: CASSRLGTSGNEQFF; DNA: TGTGCCAGCTCACGTCTCGGGACTAGCGGGAATGAGCAGTTCTTC; size: once; J: TRBJ2-1; D: TRBD2; V: TRBV18
CDR3: CASGTSGRRHNEQFF; DNA: TGCGCCAGCGGGACTAGCGGGAGGAGGCACAATGAGCAGTTCTTC; size: -; J: TRBJ2-1; D: TRBD2; V: TRBV5-1
CDR3: CASSQGGGGTGRNEQYF; DNA: TGTGCCAGCAGCCAAGGGGGAGGGGGGACAGGGAGAAACGAGCAGTACTTC; size: -; J: TRBJ2-7; D: TRBD1; V: TRBV4-2
CDR3: CASSLVGLAGGPNEQYF; DNA: TGCGCCAGCAGCTTGGTGGGACTAGCGGGAGGGCCTAACGAGCAGTACTTC; size: -; J: TRBJ2-7; D: TRBD2; V: TRBV5-1
CDR3: CASSLGQGGDTQYF; DNA: TGTGCCAGCAGTTTGGGACAGGGGGGAGATACGCAGTATTTT; size: -; J: TRBJ2-3; D: TRBD1; V: TRBV27
CDR3: CASSETGLGTEAFF; DNA: TGTGCCAGCAGTGAAACAGGGTTGGGCACTGAAGCTTTCTTT; size: -; J: TRBJ1-1; D: -; V: TRBV6-4
CDR3: CASSRPPGWRDRTDTQYF; DNA: TGTGCCAGCAGTCGACCTCCTGGGTGGCGGGACCGCACAGATACGCAGTATTTT; size: -; J: TRBJ2-3; D: -; V: TRBV27
CDR3: CASSATGGGYTQYF; DNA: TGTGCCAGCAGCGCGACAGGGGGGGGATATACGCAGTATTTT; size: -; J: TRBJ2-3; D: TRBD1; V: TRBV2
CDR3: CASSAVGQSSYNEQFF; DNA: TGTGCCAGCAGCGCGGTCGGCCAGAGCTCCTACAATGAGCAGTTCTTC; size: few; J: TRBJ2-1; D: -; V: TRBV9
CDR3: CASTVRQGNTEAFF; DNA: TGTGCCAGTACGGTCCGACAGGGGAACACTGAAGCTTTCTTT; size: -; J: TRBJ1-1; D: TRBD1; V: TRBV19
CDR3: CASSLTPGTGVITF; DNA: TGTGCCAGCAGTTTGACCCCCGGGACAGGGGTAATCACCTTC; size: -; J: TRBJ1-2; D: TRBD1; V: TRBV6-5
CDR3: CAISESSLSNTGELFF; DNA: TGTGCCATCAGTGAGTCGAGTCTTTCGAACACCGGGGAGCTGTTTTTT; size: -; J: TRBJ2-2; D: -; V: TRBV10-3
CDR3: CASSDTGSGANVLTF; DNA: TGCGCCAGCAGCGATACAGGTTCTGGGGCCAACGTCCTGACTTTC; size: -; J: TRBJ2-6; D: -; V: TRBV5-1
CDR3: CASSPGFGGNTEAFF; DNA: TGTGCCAGCAGTCCCGGATTCGGCGGGAACACTGAAGCTTTCTTT; size: once; J: TRBJ1-1; D: -; V: TRBV6-6
CDR3: CASTIGSTDTQYF; DNA: TGTGCCAGCACCATAGGAAGCACAGATACGCAGTATTTT; size: -; J: TRBJ2-3; D: -; V: TRBV9
CDR3: CASSSGKETQYF; DNA: TGTGCCAGCAGTTCAGGGAAAGAGACCCAGTACTTC; size: -; J: TRBJ2-5; D: -; V: TRBV28